Included here is one TCR beta chain sequence, with context. The healthy adult donors were HIV-negative and reported no recent acute infections or vaccinations. Several immunoSEQ 96-well plates shared each subset's DNA, each plate a replicate. Original data processing: ImmunoSEQ supplied junction-only sequences lacking quality scores, so filtering was different. Profiling relied on immunoSEQ multiplex PCR, and the TCRdb table lists in-frame clones only, not all of them. V and J calls plus clone size are reproduced from that table; the DNA served to infer D and trimming. The sample lists some 2,000,000 clones; roughly 94% were seen once. The sample originates from a study of shared clonotypes between healthy human individuals. The CDR3 consists of 15 residues. In germline, CDR1 is SGHTA, CDR2 FQGTGA. With 0 bases removed from V and 10 bases from J, the gap between germline ends came to 15 bases.

What was sequenced was naive CD4+ T cells sorted from blood. Subset reported: CD45RA+ positively selected. The clonotype originates from a young man in good health. The chain joins TRBV7-3 to TRBJ1-4; D is uncertain. The CDR3: CASSLTRESGTKLFF. CDR3 sequence (DNA): TGTGCCAGCAGCTTAACGCGGGAAAGTGGAACAAAACTGTTTTTT.